One sample yielded the 18 T cell receptor beta chains listed below, sequenced in a study of cytomegalovirus exposure and HLA in healthy donors. Primers for the PCR totalled 60 Vbeta and 13 Jbeta. Generated by immunoSEQ multiplex PCR, the TCRdb table keeps only in-frame clones and is missing some. The data show roughly 130,000 clones, with around 82% seen just once and 11% held by the top ten. Sequencing used PBMCs. These receptors all stem from a male donor in good health and CMV-seropositive.

The chain combines TRBV9 with TRBJ2-7; maybe TRBD1 (5 bases). Trimming shortened V by 4 bases and J by 6 bases, and 17 bases separated the two germline ends. Germline values: CDR1 SGDLS, CDR2 YYNGEE. This CDR3 has 14 amino acids. Here the CDR3 reads CASSPRGNQGEQYF. CDR3 DNA sequence: TGTGCCAGCAGCCCCCGAGGTAACCAGGGCGAGCAGTACTTC.

The chain is built from TRBV11-2 and TRBJ2-7, with D tentatively TRBD2 (5 bases). The CDR3 has 14 amino acids. V shed 3 bases and J shed 4 bases, with 13 bases lying between them. The germline gives CDR1 SGHAT, CDR2 FQNNGV. The CDR3 reads CASSLTTEAYEQYF. CDR3 in DNA: TGTGCCAGCAGCTTGACTACAGAGGCGTACGAGCAGTACTTC.

The V and J genes are TRBV10-1 and TRBJ2-7, with TRBD1 as a possible D gene (6 bases). CDR3 size: 12 residues. Per germline, CDR1 WNHNN and CDR2 SYGVQD (reference sequence). Trimming shortened V by 6 bases and J by 6 bases, and 12 bases separated the two germline ends. CDR3 nucleotide sequence: TGCGCCAGCAGAAGGGTAGGGGGCGAGCAGTACTTC. Translating it yields CASRRVGGEQYF.

This clone was detected only a few times. The chain joins TRBV7-8 to TRBJ2-5; 11 nucleotides match TRBD2. This CDR3 is 14 amino acids long. CDR1 is SGHVS, CDR2 FQNEAQ, per germline. Trimming cost V 7 bases and J 3 bases; bases outside gene matches: 4. This chain's CDR3 is CASKVGLAEETQYF. CDR3 DNA sequence: TGTGCCAGCAAAGTGGGACTAGCGGAAGAGACCCAGTACTTC.

This chain uses TRBV30 with TRBJ1-6, with a possible D match to TRBD1 (5 bases). V was cut by 3 bases and J by 11 bases, with 17 bases left in between. From germline, CDR1 is GTSNPN and CDR2 SVGIG (reference sequence). The CDR3 spans 14 residues. The chain's CDR3 is CAWRGGAGGAPLHF. CDR3 sequence (DNA): TGTGCCTGGAGAGGTGGGGCCGGGGGGGCACCCCTCCACTTT.

This clone was observed a few times. V gene TRBV7-3 combines with J gene TRBJ2-7, with D perhaps TRBD1 (6 bases). The V and J ends lost 4 bases and 2 bases respectively, with 12 bases between them. The CDR3 is 14 amino acids. Germline CDR1 reads SGHTA; CDR2 reads FQGTGA. The CDR3, as DNA: TGTGCCAGCAGCTCCGGGACACATACCTACGAGCAGTACTTC. Protein product: CASSSGTHTYEQYF. The full variable domain, completed using reference TRBV7-3 and TRBJ2-7, is GAGVSQTPSNKVTEKGKYVELRCDPISGHTALYWYRQSLGQGPEFLIYFQGTGAADDSGLPNDRFFAVRPEGSVSTLKIQRTERGDSAVYLCASSSGTHTYEQYFGPGTRLTVT.

The chain has TRBV19 and TRBJ1-1, with 8 bases aligning to TRBD1. The CDR3 totals 14 residues. CDR1 and CDR2 (germline): LNHDA, SQIVND (reference sequence). Trimming at V came to 4 bases and at J to 6 bases, leaving 7 bases not matched to a gene. As DNA, the CDR3 is TGTGCCAGTAGTACTACAGGGGGAGTAGCTGAAGCTTTCTTT. This codes for CASSTTGGVAEAFF. Supplemented by reference TRBV19 and TRBJ1-1, the full variable domain reads DGGITQSPKYLFRKEGQNVTLSCEQNLNHDAMYWYRQDPGQGLRLIYYSQIVNDFQKGDIAEGYSVSREKKESFPLTVTSAQKNPTAFYLCASSTTGGVAEAFFGQGTRLTVV.

The J gene is TRBJ1-6, the V gene TRBV7-2; D gene unclear. CDR1 is SGHTA and CDR2 is FQGNSA in the germline V gene. The length of the CDR3 is 16 residues. Trimming cost V 5 bases and J 5 bases, with 16 bases left between them. The CDR3 bases are TGTGCCAGCAGCGCCCACAGTCCCCAGAATAATTCACCCCTCCACTTT. Translating gives CASSAHSPQNNSPLHF. Full variable domain (missing parts from reference TRBV7-2 and TRBJ1-6): GAGVSQSPSNKVTEKGKDVELRCDPISGHTALYWYRQSLGQGLEFLIYFQGNSAPDKSGLPSDRFSAERTGGSVSTLTIQRTQQEDSAVYLCASSAHSPQNNSPLHFGNGTRLTVT.

The genes are TRBV7-4 and TRBJ2-3; D not resolved. V gave up 7 bases and J gave up 6 bases, with 5 bases separating them. Germline V lookup: CDR1 SGHVT, CDR2 SQSDAQ. This CDR3 is built from 10 residues. The CDR3 here is CASTYDTQYF. The DNA of the CDR3 is TGTGCCAGCACCTATGATACGCAGTATTTT.

The chain uses TRBV7-8 and TRBJ1-5; TRBD1 matches 9 bases. The CDR3 is 15 residues long. The ends lost 3 bases at V and 7 bases at J; junction bases unmatched: 7. CDR1 is SGHVS, CDR2 FQNEAQ, per germline. DNA of the CDR3: TGTGCCAGCAGCTTGGCGGACAGGGGACGCCAGCCCCAGCATTTT. This translates into CASSLADRGRQPQHF.

CDR3 DNA: TGTGCCAGCAGTTTAACAGGGTTTAGAGGCTACACCTTC. Translation gives CASSLTGFRGYTF. The gene calls are TRBV27 and TRBJ1-2; D perhaps matches TRBD1 (6 bases). The ends were cut back, 2 bases at V and 8 bases at J, with 12 bases in the middle. Looked up from germline, CDR1 is MNHEY and CDR2 is SMNVEV (reference sequence). The CDR3 extends over 13 amino acids.

The chain couples TRBV9 to TRBJ1-2; tentative D call: TRBD1 (5 bases). Germline CDR1 SGDLS, CDR2 YYNGEE. V was clipped by 0 bases and J by 8 bases, with 11 bases between them. The CDR3 spans 13 residues. The CDR3 protein is CASSVETEGGYTF. The CDR3 region has the DNA TGTGCCAGCAGCGTAGAGACAGAAGGGGGCTACACCTTC.

Remarks on this clone: A junction boundary mismatches the germline segment, possibly from a read error. The chain uses TRBV7-7 and TRBJ2-6; D remains ambiguous. Germline V gene lookup returns CDR1 SSHAT and CDR2 FNYEAQ (reference sequence). This CDR3 has 16 residues. Here the CDR3 DNA reads TGTGCTAGCAGCTTGCACCCCAGCTCTGGGGCCAACGTCCTGACTTTC. The encoded protein is CASSLHPSSGANVLTF.

This chain connects TRBV19 to TRBJ2-1; 9 nucleotides line up with TRBD1. V was pared by 6 bases and J by 8 bases, with 5 bases of the junction left unmatched. Germline values: CDR1 LNHDA, CDR2 SQIVND (reference sequence). The CDR3 totals 13 residues. The CDR3 reads CASRNRGRDEQFF. The DNA of the CDR3 is TGTGCCAGTAGGAACAGGGGGCGGGATGAGCAGTTCTTC. Using reference TRBV19 and TRBJ2-1 for the parts outside the CDR3, the full variable domain is DGGITQSPKYLFRKEGQNVTLSCEQNLNHDAMYWYRQDPGQGLRLIYYSQIVNDFQKGDIAEGYSVSREKKESFPLTVTSAQKNPTAFYLCASRNRGRDEQFFGPGTRLTVL.

This clone was counted once. The rearrangement links TRBV28 to TRBJ1-2, with 7 bases identical to TRBD1. The V gene's germline CDR1 is MDHEN and CDR2 SYDVKM. The CDR3 runs 13 residues. Losses at the gene ends were 10 bases for V and 0 bases for J; bases not matched to a gene: 5. This chain's CDR3 is CANRQGTNYGYTF. The CDR3 DNA sequence: TGTGCCAACCGACAGGGCACTAACTATGGCTACACCTTC.

This clone has just one count. The chain employs TRBV7-3 and TRBJ2-3; a possible D gene is TRBD1 (5 bases). The CDR3 covers 14 residues. Between the trimmed V and J ends, which lost 4 bases and 1 base, there was a span of 9 bases. In germline, CDR1 is SGHTA, CDR2 FQGTGA. CDR3 loop: CASSSGIRTDTQYF. The CDR3 coding sequence is TGTGCCAGCAGCTCAGGGATTCGCACAGATACGCAGTATTTT.

CDR3 DNA sequence: TGTGCCAGCAGTTACTCGCGGGAGTCCGCCGGGGAGCTGTTTTTT. Translation: CASSYSRESAGELFF. The chain is built from TRBV6-5 and TRBJ2-2; 7 bases are a match to TRBD2. The CDR3 is 15 amino acids. The germline CDR1 and CDR2 sequences are MNHEY and SVGAGI. The V segment lost 0 bases and the J segment 6 bases; nucleotides outside the gene matches: 4.

This chain links TRBV9 with TRBJ1-1; 7 nucleotides agree with TRBD1. J was trimmed by 5 bases and V by 2 bases; bases with no gene match: 6. The length of the CDR3 is 14 residues. Germline V gives CDR1 SGDLS, CDR2 YYNGEE. The CDR3 reads CASSVTGVGTEAFF. The CDR3, as DNA: TGTGCCAGCAGCGTTACAGGGGTCGGAACTGAAGCTTTCTTT.